The 15 T cell receptor beta chains presented below share a single source sample, sequenced in a study of blood T cell repertoires in COVID-19. Using immunoSEQ multiplex PCR, the repertoire was profiled, and TCRdb retains in-frame clones only, with some absent. Of 250,000 to 400,000 clones in the sample, approximately 87% are singletons; the top ten hold roughly 2.9%. The material sequenced was peripheral blood. The receptor source for this set is a woman aged 25-40 years with COVID-19, enrolled during active disease.

The chain recombines TRBV30 with TRBJ1-1, with D perhaps TRBD1 (6 bases). V was pared by 1 base and J by 5 bases, with 14 bases between. Germline V gene data show CDR1 as GTSNPN and CDR2 as SVGIG (reference sequence). The CDR3 is 14 amino acids. The CDR3 spells CAWSGLSQGTEAFF. Here the CDR3 DNA reads TGTGCCTGGAGTGGTTTATCCCAGGGGACTGAAGCTTTCTTT.

This clone was observed a single time. The V and J genes are TRBV2 and TRBJ1-2; a possible D gene is TRBD1 (6 bases). The germline V gene has CDR1 SNHLY and CDR2 FYNNEI. Trimming took off 4 bases at V and 3 bases at J, with 15 bases between the two ends. The CDR3 loop spans 15 amino acids. CDR3 nucleotides: TGTGCCAGCAGTGTTGAAGGGGGAGGGCACTATGGCTACACCTTC. Protein: CASSVEGGGHYGYTF.

This clone has a single count. This sequence joins TRBV29-1 and TRBJ2-3, with D tentatively TRBD1 (5 bases). V lost 2 bases to trimming and J lost 2 bases, with 14 bases between them. This CDR3 has 15 amino acids. Germline V CDR1 and CDR2: SQVTM, ANQGSEA. The CDR3 DNA reads as TGCAGCGTTGAAAGCCCTGGACACCACACAGATACGCAGTATTTT. This codes for CSVESPGHHTDTQYF.

The chain uses TRBV19 and TRBJ2-4; unclear D gene. Germline-derived CDR1 and CDR2 are LNHDA and SQIVND (reference sequence). Deletions cut 2 bases from V and 8 bases from J, with 13 bases between. The CDR3 length is 14 residues. The CDR3 DNA follows: TGTGCCAGTAGTATAACGGGTGTAGGTGACATTCAGTACTTC. It codes for CASSITGVGDIQYF.

This clone was seen a single time. V and J are TRBV9 and TRBJ1-2; 12 positions match TRBD1. The germline V gene encodes CDR1 SGDLS and CDR2 YYNGEE. This CDR3 has 15 amino acids. V dropped 3 bases and J dropped 8; count of bases not matched to a gene: 8. The CDR3 region has the DNA TGTGCCAGCAGCGCCCCAACCGGGACAGGGGGCGGCTACACCTTC. Its protein product is CASSAPTGTGGGYTF.

The rearrangement uses TRBV15 and TRBJ1-5; D not resolved. The germline CDR1 and CDR2 sequences are LNHNV and YYDKDF (reference sequence). V lost 6 bases and J 4 bases, leaving 19 bases between the germline ends. This CDR3 is 16 amino acids long. In DNA, the CDR3 is TGTGCCACCAGAAAAAACCGCGGGGTCGGGAATCAGCCCCAGCATTTT. Protein product: CATRKNRGVGNQPQHF. The variable domain in full, completed from reference TRBV15 and TRBJ1-5, reads DAMVIQNPRYQVTQFGKPVTLSCSQTLNHNVMYWYQQKSSQAPKLLFHYYDKDFNNEADTPDNFQSRRPNTSFCFLDIRSPGLGDTAMYLCATRKNRGVGNQPQHFGDGTRLSIL.

The chain combines TRBV6-1 with TRBJ1-2; maybe TRBD1 (5 bases). Germline V CDR1 and CDR2: MNHNS, SASEGT. Trimming left V 3 bases short and J 1 base short, with 9 bases between. The CDR3 consists of 14 residues. CDR3 sequence: CASSDTGVNYGYTF. The CDR3 bases are TGTGCCAGCAGTGATACGGGGGTTAACTATGGCTACACCTTC.

CDR3 sequence: CAWGRGSYEQYF. In DNA, the CDR3 is TGTGCCTGGGGACGGGGCTCCTACGAGCAGTACTTC. The chain links TRBV30 to TRBJ2-7, with a tentative D call TRBD2 (5 bases). V lost 5 bases, J lost 0 bases, and 8 bases lay in between. The germline CDR1 and CDR2 sequences are GTSNPN and SVGIG (reference sequence). CDR3 length: 12 amino acids.

The chain recombines TRBV2 with TRBJ2-3, with TRBD2 identical over 8 bases. V dropped 4 bases and J dropped 3; count of bases not matched to a gene: 6. CDR1 SNHLY and CDR2 FYNNEI come from the germline V gene. This CDR3 comprises 15 residues. CDR3 residues: CASSGTSRLTDTQYF. The DNA of the CDR3 is TGTGCCAGCAGTGGGACTAGCAGACTAACAGATACGCAGTATTTT.

This chain joins TRBV7-9 and TRBJ1-2, with 7 bases matching TRBD1. Germline V gene lookup returns CDR1 SEHNR and CDR2 FQNEAQ (reference sequence). The junction had 6 bases not matched to a gene; V was cut back by 5 bases and J by 3 bases. The CDR3 length is 14 residues. The CDR3 is CASSIQGLDYGYTF. The CDR3 DNA sequence: TGTGCCAGCAGCATACAGGGGCTCGACTATGGCTACACCTTC.

The chain combines TRBV19 with TRBJ1-2, with D perhaps TRBD1 (6 bases). Looked up from germline, CDR1 is LNHDA and CDR2 is SQIVND (reference sequence). Trimming shortened V by 6 bases and J by 2 bases, and 13 bases separated the two germline ends. This CDR3 spans 14 amino acids. The DNA for the CDR3 is TGTGCCAGTAGGAGCCGGGACAAAAACTATGGCTACACCTTC. Protein: CASRSRDKNYGYTF.

The gene calls are TRBV2 and TRBJ1-3; D not certain. The CDR3 length is 13 residues. Germline V gives CDR1 SNHLY, CDR2 FYNNEI. The ends were cut back, 6 bases at V and 4 bases at J, with 10 bases in the middle. The CDR3 is CASRENQGNTIYF. The CDR3 DNA reads TGTGCCAGCAGGGAAAATCAGGGAAACACCATATATTTT.

Here the CDR3 DNA reads TGCAGCGCGGACAGTAACACAGATACGCAGTATTTT. Translated: CSADSNTDTQYF. The genes are TRBV29-1 and TRBJ2-3, with D possibly TRBD1 on 6 matching bases. The CDR3 totals 12 residues. The germline CDR1 and CDR2 sequences are SQVTM and ANQGSEA. The ends were cut back, 7 bases at V and 2 bases at J, with 10 bases in the middle.

J is TRBJ2-7 and V is TRBV5-1; 7 nucleotides align to TRBD1. Germline CDR1 is SGHRS and CDR2 is YFSETQ. Trimming took 0 bases from V and 6 from J; bases not matched to a gene: 6. CDR3 length equals 14 residues. CDR3 protein: CASSLGDRGVEQYF. CDR3 sequence (DNA): TGCGCCAGCAGCTTGGGGGACAGAGGCGTCGAGCAGTACTTC.

This chain joins TRBV3-1 (or the pseudogene TRBV3-2) and TRBJ1-5, with a tentative D call TRBD1 (6 bases). The CDR3 has 14 amino acids. The V end lost 3 bases, the J end lost 9 bases, and 15 bases lay between the germline ends. Germline V gene lookup returns CDR1 LGHDT and CDR2 YNNKEL (reference sequence). The CDR3 protein is CASSHGGEGGPQHF. The CDR3 bases are TGTGCCAGCAGCCACGGGGGGGAGGGGGGGCCCCAGCATTTT.